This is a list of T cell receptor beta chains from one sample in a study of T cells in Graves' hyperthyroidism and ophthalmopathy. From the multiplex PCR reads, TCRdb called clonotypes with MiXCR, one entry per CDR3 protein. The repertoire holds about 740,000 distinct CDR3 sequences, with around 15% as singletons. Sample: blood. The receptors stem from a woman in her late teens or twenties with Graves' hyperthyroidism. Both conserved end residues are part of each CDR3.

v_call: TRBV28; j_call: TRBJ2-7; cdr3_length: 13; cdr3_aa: CASSGTIPYEQYF
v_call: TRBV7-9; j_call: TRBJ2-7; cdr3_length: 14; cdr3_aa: CASSLDDIYVGQYF
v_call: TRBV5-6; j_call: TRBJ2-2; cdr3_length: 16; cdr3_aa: CASSPVSDGNTGELFF
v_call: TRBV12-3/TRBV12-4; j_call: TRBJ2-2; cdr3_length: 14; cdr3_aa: CASRPSPGAGELFF
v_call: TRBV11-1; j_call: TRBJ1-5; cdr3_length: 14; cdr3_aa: CASSLPQGAQPQHF
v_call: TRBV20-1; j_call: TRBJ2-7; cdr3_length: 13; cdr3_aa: CSAKWDGLYEQYF
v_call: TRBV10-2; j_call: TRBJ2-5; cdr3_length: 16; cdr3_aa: CASRLGGTGAYRARYF
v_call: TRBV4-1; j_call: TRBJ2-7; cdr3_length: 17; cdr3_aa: CASSQGHGTGGRNEQYF
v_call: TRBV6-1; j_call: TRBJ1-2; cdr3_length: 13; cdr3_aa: CASSEGRVHGYTF
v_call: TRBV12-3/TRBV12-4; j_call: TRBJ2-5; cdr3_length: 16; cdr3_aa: CASSPPGLADQETQYF
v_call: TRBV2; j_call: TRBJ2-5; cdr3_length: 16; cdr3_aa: CASSEQRGQGTKTQYF
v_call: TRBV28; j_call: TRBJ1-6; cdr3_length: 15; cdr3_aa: CASSLAQNPNSPLHF
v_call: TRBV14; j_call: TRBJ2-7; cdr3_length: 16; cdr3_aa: CASSRTNPMGHSEQYF
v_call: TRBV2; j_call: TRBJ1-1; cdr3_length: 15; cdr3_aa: CASRARGQGGTEAFF
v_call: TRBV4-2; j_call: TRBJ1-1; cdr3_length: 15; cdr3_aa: CASSQDAIASTEAFF
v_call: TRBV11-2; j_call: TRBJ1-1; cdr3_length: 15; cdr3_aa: CASSSYRGQGTEAFF
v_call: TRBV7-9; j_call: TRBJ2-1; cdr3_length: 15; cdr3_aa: CASSLYPVGDNEQLF
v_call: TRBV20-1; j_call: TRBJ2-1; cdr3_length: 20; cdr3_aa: CSANTLDRDVDWGSYNEQFF
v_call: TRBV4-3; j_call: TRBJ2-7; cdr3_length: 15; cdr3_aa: CASSQDTLRDGEQYF
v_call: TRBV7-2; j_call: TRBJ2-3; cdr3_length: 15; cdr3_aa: CASSDPSGITDTQYF
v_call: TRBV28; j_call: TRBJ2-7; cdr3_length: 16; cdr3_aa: CASSSHLWRGVYEQYF
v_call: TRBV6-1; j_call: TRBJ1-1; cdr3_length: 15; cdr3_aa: CASRPTKGLNTEAFF
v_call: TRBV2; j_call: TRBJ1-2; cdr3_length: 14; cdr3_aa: CASKGVYLGGGYTF
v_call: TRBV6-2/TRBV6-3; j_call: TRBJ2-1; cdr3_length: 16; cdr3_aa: CASSFEGRVSYNEQFF
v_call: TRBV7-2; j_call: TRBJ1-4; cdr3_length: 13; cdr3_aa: CASSLAVGEKLFF
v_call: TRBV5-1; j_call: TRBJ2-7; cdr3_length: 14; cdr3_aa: CASSLDLGVRVQYF
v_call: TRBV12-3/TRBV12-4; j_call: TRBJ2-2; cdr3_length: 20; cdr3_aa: CASSPPGASAPRSNTGELFF
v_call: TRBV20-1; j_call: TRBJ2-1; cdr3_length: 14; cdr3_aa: CSARGTSGLNEQFF
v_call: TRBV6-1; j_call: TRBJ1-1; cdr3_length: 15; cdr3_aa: CASSFGTGRDTEAFF
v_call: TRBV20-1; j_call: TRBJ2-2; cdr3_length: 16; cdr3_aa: CSARDRRQGYTGELFF
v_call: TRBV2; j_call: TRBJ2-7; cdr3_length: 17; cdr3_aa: CASSEAIPGQGAYEQYF
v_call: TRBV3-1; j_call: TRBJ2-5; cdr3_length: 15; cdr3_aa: CASSPPLYSQETQYF
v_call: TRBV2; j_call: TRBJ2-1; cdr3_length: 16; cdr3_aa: CASTYPGDRGVNEQFF
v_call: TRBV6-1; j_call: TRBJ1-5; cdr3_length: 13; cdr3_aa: CASRPTAGQPQHF
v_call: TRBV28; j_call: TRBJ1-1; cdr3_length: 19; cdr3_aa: CASSHLETGVGWLNTEAFF
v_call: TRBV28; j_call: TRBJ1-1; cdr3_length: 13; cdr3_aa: CASSFSVNTEAFF
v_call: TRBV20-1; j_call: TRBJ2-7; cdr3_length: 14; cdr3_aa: CSAAIRLGGYEQYF
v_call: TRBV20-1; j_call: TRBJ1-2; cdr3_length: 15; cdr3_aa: CSANIKSGTEYGYTF
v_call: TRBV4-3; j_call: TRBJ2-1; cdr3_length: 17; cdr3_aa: CASSLGLAGGPYNEQFF
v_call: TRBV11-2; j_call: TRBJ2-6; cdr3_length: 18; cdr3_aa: CASSTRQALYSGANVLTF
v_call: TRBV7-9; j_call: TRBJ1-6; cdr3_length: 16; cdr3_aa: CASSINPGHNNSPLHF
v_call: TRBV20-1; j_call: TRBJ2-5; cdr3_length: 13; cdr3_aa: CSARDFLGETQYF
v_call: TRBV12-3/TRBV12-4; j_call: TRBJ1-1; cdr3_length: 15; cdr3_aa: CASSPRPGGGTEAFF
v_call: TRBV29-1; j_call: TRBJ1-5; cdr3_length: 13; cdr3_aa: CSVVEGENQPQHF
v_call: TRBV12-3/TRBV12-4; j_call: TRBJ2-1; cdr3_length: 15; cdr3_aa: CASSRDRVSYNEQFF
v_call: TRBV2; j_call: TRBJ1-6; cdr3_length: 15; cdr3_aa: CASSETGLTNSPLHF
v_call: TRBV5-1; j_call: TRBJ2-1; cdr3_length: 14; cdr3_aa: CASSLEADYNEQFF
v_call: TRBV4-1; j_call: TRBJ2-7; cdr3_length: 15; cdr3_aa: CASSRVGRANYEQYF
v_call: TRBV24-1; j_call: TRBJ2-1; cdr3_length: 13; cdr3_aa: CATSDTVGYSQFF
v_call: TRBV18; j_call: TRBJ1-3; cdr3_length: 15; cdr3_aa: CASSRTGSSGNTIYF
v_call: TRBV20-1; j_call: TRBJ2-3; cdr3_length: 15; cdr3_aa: CSARDRGGSTDTQYF
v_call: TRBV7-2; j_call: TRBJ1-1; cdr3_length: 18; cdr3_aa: CASSLVIGTGVRVTEAFF
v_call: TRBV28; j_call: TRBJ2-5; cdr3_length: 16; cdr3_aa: CATRPPRQGLRETQYF